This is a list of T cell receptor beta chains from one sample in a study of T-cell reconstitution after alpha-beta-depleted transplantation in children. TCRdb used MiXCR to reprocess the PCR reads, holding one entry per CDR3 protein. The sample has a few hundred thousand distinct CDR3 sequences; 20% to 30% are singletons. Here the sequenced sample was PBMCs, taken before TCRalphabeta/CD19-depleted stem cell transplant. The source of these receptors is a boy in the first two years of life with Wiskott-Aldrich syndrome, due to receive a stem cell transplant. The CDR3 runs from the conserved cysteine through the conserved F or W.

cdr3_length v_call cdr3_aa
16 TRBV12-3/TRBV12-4 CASSPWGPRGQETQYF
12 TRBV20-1 CSARDGAETQYF
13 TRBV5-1 CASSPGGGETQYF
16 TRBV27 CASSVSSGTRDYEQYF
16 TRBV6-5 CASSYSLSGRSDTQYF
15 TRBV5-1 CASSLEGRMAGELFF
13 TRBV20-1 CSVAGLAEETQYF
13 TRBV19 CASIWTDTGELFF
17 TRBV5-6 CASSLKPELLEINEQFF
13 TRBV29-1 CSVGNRVSYEQYF
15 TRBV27 CASSPLGGAGYEQYF
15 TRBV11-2 CASSFAGANQETQYF
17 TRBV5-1 CASSWGLAGGQTGELFF
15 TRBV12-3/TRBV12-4 CASSFWGISYNEQFF
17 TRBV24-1 CATSDSRTGRANYGYTF
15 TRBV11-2 CASSRLAGRRDTQYF
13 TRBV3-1 CASSQDRLNEQFF
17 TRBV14 CASSQDLSALRYNEQFF
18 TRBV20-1 CCARDPSFGPSGYNEQFF
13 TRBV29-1 CSARPQGPDTQYF
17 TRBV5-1 CASSLGQGWFPNNEQFF
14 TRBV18 CASSPQALPYEQYF
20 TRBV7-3 CASSLRGSDRAGGDYNEQFF
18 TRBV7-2 CASSLALTSGTSTDTQYF
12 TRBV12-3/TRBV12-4 CASSPRVGEQFF
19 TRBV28 CASRPWGLAGAGVQETQYF
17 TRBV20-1 CSARVMPGHFPGQPQHF
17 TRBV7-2 CASSFDRVLLAKNIQYF
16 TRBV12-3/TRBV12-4 CASSFLTDFSTDTQYF
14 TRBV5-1 CASSLTSGSRELFF
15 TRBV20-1 CSAAVPPSGNNEQFF
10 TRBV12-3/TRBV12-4 CASSFPEAFF
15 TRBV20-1 CSARPPGYSNQPQHF
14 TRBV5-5 CASSLYLAKNIQYF
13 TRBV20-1 CSAESRGGETQYF
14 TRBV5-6 CASSLSGQGETQYF
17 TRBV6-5 CASSYSMGSTSNQPQHF
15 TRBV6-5 CASSYSSGIPYEQYF
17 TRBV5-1 CASSLVGLADSYNEQFF
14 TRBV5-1 CASGASGSYNEQFF
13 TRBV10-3 CAISEHRGETQYF
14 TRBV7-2 CASSLGVGFYEQYF
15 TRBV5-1 CASRLNGSPDQPQHF
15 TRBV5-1 CASSSSSGSQETQYF
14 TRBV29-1 CSVERLEPLNEQYF
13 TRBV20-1 CSVTGSIYNEQFF
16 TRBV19 CASSETGHHGADTQYF
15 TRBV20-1 CSASRSGRASDEQYF
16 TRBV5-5 CASTPSVGEGQNEQFF
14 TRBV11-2 CASSPTGWQETQYF
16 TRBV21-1 CASSTRKGLSNQPQHF
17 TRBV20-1 CSADPVGVLAGPSPQFF
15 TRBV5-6 CASSFRLAVQETQYF
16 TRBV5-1 CASSRSGTRAYNEQFF